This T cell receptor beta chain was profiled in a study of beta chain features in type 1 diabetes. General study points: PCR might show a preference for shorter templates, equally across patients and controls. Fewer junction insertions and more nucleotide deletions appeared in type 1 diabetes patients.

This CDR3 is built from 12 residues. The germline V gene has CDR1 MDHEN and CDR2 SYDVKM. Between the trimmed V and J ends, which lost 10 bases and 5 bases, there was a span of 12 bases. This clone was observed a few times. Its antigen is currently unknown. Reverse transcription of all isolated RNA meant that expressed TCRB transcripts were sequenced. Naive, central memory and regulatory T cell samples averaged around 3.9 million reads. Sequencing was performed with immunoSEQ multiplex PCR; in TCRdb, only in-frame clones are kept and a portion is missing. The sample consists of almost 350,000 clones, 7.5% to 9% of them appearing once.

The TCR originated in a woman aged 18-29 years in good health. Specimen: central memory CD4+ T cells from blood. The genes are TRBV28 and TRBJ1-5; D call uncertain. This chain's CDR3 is CATSTADQPQHF. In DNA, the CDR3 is TGTGCCACCAGCACGGCGGATCAGCCCCAGCATTTT.